The TCR beta chain described here comes from a study of Graves' ophthalmopathy and Graves' hyperthyroidism. The sequenced template was RNA, covering the TCR beta CDR3 region. HTBI-primed RT-PCR formed the first round, and a multiplex PCR formed the second. TCRdb redid the calling of the multiplex PCR reads with MiXCR, one entry per CDR3 protein. The sample yields 350,000 or so distinct CDR3 sequences, roughly 16% seen once. From germline, CDR1 is SGHVS and CDR2 FQNEAQ. The CDR3 has 17 amino acids. Trimming left V 1 base short and J 1 base short, with 13 bases between. The TCR comes from an adult man with Graves' ophthalmopathy. Sequenced sample: peripheral blood. V usage is TRBV7-8 and J usage is TRBJ2-2, with D hard to call. The CDR3 spells CASSLVVFAVNTGELFF. CDR3 DNA: TGTGCCAGCAGCTTAGTAGTTTTTGCAGTGAACACCGGGGAGCTGTTTTTT.